These 5 T cell receptor beta chains share one sample of origin, sequenced in a study of blood T cell repertoires in COVID-19. TCRdb's copy holds only in-frame clones and misses some; the assay was immunoSEQ multiplex PCR. This sample has around 70,000 clones, with 65% to 80% found just once. Material for sequencing was peripheral blood. These TCRs come from a woman between 45 and 60 years old with acute or convalescent COVID-19.

The DNA of the CDR3 is TGTGCCAGCGGATTGGAGTTAGGCTACACCTTC. Its protein product is CASGLELGYTF. The rearrangement links TRBV28 to TRBJ1-2; D is unresolved. The germline CDR1 and CDR2 sequences are MDHEN and SYDVKM. The V end lost 8 bases, the J end lost 8 bases, and 12 bases lay between the germline ends. CDR3 size: 11 residues.

V gene TRBV19 combines with J gene TRBJ2-1, with 9 bases lining up with TRBD1. Germline CDR1 and CDR2: LNHDA and SQIVND (reference sequence). The V and J ends lost 3 bases and 4 bases, in that order; junction bases with no gene match: 1. This CDR3 spans 14 amino acids. In DNA, the CDR3 is TGTGCCAGTAGTATGACAGGGGGTTACAATGAGCAGTTCTTC. Its protein product is CASSMTGGYNEQFF.

The V gene is TRBV19, the J gene TRBJ2-7; D gene uncertain. Trimming cost V 3 bases and J 6 bases, with 9 bases left between them. The CDR3 is 12 residues long. Per the germline V gene, CDR1 is LNHDA and CDR2 is SQIVND (reference sequence). The CDR3 spells CASSIFGGEQYF. The CDR3 coding sequence is TGTGCCAGTAGTATCTTTGGCGGCGAGCAGTACTTC.

This chain connects TRBV28 to TRBJ2-2; TRBD1 matches 9 bases. The CDR3 consists of 16 residues. J gave up 0 bases and V 5 bases, and 4 bases lay outside the gene matches. Germline-derived CDR1 and CDR2 are MDHEN and SYDVKM. CDR3 nucleotides: TGTGCCAGCAGTCGGACAGGGGCCGCGAACACCGGGGAGCTGTTTTTT. Translating it yields CASSRTGAANTGELFF. Complete variable domain (other parts from reference TRBV28 and TRBJ2-2): DVKVTQSSRYLVKRTGEKVFLECVQDMDHENMFWYRQDPGLGLRLIYFSYDVKMKEKGDIPEGYSVSREKKERFSLILESASTNQTSMYLCASSRTGAANTGELFFGEGSRLTVL.

V gene TRBV30 combines with J gene TRBJ1-2, with D possibly TRBD1 on 5 matching bases. V lost 1 base and J 8 bases, leaving 14 bases between the germline ends. This CDR3 region has 13 residues. Germline assignment: CDR1 GTSNPN and CDR2 SVGIG (reference sequence). CDR3 protein: CAWSEQRYRGYTF. The CDR3 DNA reads TGTGCCTGGAGTGAGCAGCGTTACAGGGGCTACACCTTC.